This TCR beta chain was documented in a study of persistence of HIV-infected CD4 T cells. Study-wide points: TCRbeta richness was lower in CMV- and Gag-responding cells than in anti-CD3/anti-CD28-responding cells.

This clone appeared a few times. Its specificity is unknown. The stimulus was lysate of CMV-infected fibroblasts, around 10 ug/mL. CD40L/CD69 double-negative CD45RO-high memory CD4+ T cells were collected. Germline CDR1 reads SGHRS; CDR2 reads YFSETQ. This CDR3 region has 15 residues. V was cut by 7 bases and J by 0 bases, with 14 bases left in between. The libraries were made with immunoSEQ version 4 in survey mode. The method was immunoSEQ multiplex PCR; TCRdb's version includes in-frame clones alone and lacks a portion of them. The sample lists 35,000 to 40,000 clones; 80% were seen once. The chain carries TRBV5-1 and TRBJ1-5, with D hard to call. This clonotype was sampled from an adult man with HIV who was CMV-seropositive. Specimen: CD4+ T cells sorted from PBMCs after approximately 20-hour stimulation, collected from a patient who received antiretroviral therapy. CDR3 region: CASCRGPNSNQPQHF. In DNA form, the CDR3 reads TGCGCCAGCTGCCGCGGTCCGAATAGCAATCAGCCCCAGCATTTT.